This T cell receptor beta chain was observed in a study of CD8+ T cells in alopecia areata. Study-level background: After 6 to 18 months of tofacitinib, follow-up continued 6 months off drug.

Investigators isolated RNA and reverse transcribed it into cDNA to act as the sequencing template. Measured with immunoSEQ multiplex PCR; TCRdb has only the in-frame clones, and not every one. This table has around 190,000 clones, more than 50% appearing once. The treatment was: oral pan-JAK inhibitor, 5-10 mg twice daily. Using a FACSAria, the CD4+ and CD8+ T cells were sorted from the PBMCs. The V gene's germline CDR1 is SNHLY and CDR2 FYNNEI. Trimming stripped 6 bases from V and 8 bases from J, with 16 bases between. The CDR3 extends over 13 amino acids. The sequencing used CD4+ T cells sorted from blood, collected at week 24, from a patient treated with tofacitinib. The source is a human donor with alopecia areata. The chain uses TRBV2 and TRBJ1-2; TRBD1 is a possible D gene (5 bases). This CDR3 is CASSGAPRAGYTF. In nucleotides, the CDR3 is TGTGCCAGCAGCGGGGCACCCAGGGCGGGCTACACCTTC.